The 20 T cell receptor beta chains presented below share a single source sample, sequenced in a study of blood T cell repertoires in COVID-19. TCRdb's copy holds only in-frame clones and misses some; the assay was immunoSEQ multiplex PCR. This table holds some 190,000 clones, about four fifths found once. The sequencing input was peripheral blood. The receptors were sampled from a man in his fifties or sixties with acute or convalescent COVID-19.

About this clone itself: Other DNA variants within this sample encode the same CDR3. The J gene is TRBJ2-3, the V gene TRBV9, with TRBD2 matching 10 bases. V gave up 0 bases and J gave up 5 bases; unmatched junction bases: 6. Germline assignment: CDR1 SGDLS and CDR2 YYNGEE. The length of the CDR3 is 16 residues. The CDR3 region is CASSVVGLAGEDTQYF. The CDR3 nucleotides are TGTGCCAGCAGCGTAGTCGGGCTAGCGGGGGAAGATACGCAGTATTTT.

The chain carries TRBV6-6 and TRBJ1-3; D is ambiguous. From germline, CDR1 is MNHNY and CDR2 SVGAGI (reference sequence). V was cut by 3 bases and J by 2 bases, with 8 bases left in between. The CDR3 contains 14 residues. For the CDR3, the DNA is TGTGCCAGCAGTTATGGGGAGGCTGGAAACACCATATATTTT. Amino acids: CASSYGEAGNTIYF.

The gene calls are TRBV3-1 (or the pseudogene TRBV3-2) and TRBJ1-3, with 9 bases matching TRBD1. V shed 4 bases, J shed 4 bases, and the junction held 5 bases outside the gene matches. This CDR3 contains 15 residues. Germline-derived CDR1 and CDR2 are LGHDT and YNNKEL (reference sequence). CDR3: CASSPRTGEGNTIYF. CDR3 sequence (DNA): TGTGCCAGCAGCCCCCGGACAGGGGAAGGAAACACCATATATTTT.

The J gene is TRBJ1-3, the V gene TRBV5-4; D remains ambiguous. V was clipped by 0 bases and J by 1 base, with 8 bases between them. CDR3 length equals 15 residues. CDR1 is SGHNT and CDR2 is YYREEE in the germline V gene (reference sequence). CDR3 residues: CASSLDSGSGNTIYF. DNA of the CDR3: TGTGCCAGCAGCTTGGATTCCGGTTCTGGAAACACCATATATTTT. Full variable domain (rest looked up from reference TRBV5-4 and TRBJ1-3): ETGVTQSPTHLIKTRGQQVTLRCSSQSGHNTVSWYQQALGQGPQFIFQYYREEENGRGNFPPRFSGLQFPNYSSELNVNALELDDSALYLCASSLDSGSGNTIYFGEGSWLTVV.

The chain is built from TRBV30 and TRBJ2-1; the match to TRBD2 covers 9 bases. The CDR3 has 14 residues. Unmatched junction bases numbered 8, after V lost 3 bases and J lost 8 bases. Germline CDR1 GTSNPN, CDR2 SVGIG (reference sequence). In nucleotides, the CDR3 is TGTGCCTGGAGGAATAGCGGGAGAAGGGATGAGCAGTTCTTC. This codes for CAWRNSGRRDEQFF.

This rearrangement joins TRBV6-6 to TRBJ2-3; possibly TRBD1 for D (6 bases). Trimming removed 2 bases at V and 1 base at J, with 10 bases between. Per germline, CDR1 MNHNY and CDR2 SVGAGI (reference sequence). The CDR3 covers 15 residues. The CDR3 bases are TGTGCCAGCAGTTACGCGGCAGGGGGCACAGATACGCAGTATTTT. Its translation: CASSYAAGGTDTQYF.

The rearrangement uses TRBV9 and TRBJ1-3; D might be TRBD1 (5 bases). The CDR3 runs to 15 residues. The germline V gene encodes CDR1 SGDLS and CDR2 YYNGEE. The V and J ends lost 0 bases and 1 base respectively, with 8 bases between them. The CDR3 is CASSVASGSGNTIYF. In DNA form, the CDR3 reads TGTGCCAGCAGCGTAGCATCAGGGTCTGGAAACACCATATATTTT.

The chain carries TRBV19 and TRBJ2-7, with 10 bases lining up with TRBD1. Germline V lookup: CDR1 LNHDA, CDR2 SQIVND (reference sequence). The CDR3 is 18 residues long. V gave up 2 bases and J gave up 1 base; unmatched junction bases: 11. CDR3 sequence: CASSITTGTGVGSYEQYF. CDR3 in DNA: TGTGCCAGTAGTATAACCACCGGGACAGGGGTAGGGTCCTACGAGCAGTACTTC.

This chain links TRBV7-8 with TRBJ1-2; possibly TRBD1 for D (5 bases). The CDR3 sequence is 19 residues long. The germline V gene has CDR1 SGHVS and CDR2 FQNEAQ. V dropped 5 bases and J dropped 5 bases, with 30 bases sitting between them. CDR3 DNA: TGTGCCAGCAGCGCTTCCGTAAGGGGCACCTACCGTCGGCATTATGGCTACACCTTC. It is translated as CASSASVRGTYRRHYGYTF.

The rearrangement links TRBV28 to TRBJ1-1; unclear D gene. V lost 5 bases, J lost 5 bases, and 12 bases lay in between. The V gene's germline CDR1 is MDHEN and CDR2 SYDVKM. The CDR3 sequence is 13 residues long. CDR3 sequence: CASSPQPSTEAFF. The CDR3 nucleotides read TGTGCCAGCAGTCCCCAACCGAGTACTGAAGCTTTCTTT.

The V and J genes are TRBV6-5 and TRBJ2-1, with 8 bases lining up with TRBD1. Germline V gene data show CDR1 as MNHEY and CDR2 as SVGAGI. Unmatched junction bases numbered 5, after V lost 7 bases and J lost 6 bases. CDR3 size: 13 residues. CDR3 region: CASKVQGVNEQFF. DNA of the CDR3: TGTGCCAGCAAGGTACAGGGGGTCAATGAGCAGTTCTTC.

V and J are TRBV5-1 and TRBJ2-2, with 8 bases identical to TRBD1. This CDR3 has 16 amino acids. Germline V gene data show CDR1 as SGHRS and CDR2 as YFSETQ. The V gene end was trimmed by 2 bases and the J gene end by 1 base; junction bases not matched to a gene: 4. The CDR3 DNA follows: TGCGCCAGCAGCTTAATCAGGGGGCGGAACACCGGGGAGCTGTTTTTT. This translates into CASSLIRGRNTGELFF.

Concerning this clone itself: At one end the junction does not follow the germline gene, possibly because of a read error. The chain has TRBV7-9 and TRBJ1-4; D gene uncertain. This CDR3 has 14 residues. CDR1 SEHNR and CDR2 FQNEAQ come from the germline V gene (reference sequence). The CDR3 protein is CASGLVGPKEKLFF. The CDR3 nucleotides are TGTGCCAGCGGCTTAGTGGGCCCCAAGGAAAAACTGTTTTTT.

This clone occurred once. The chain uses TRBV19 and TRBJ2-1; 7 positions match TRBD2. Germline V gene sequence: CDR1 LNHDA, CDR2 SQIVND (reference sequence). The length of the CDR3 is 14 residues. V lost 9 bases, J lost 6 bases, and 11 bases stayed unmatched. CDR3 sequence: CASTRQRGTNEQFF. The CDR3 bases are TGTGCCAGCACGCGCCAGCGGGGCACCAATGAGCAGTTCTTC.

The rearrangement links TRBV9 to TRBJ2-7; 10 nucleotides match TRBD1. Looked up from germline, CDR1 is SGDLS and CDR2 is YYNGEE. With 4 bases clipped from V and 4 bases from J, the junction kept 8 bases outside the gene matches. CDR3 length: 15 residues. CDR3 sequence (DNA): TGTGCCAGCAGCAGTTCCGGGACAGGGGCTTACGAGCAGTACTTC. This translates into CASSSSGTGAYEQYF.

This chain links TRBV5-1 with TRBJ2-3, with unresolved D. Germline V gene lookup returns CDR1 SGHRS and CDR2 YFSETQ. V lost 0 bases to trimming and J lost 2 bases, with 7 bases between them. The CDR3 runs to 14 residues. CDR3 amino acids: CASSLAGNTDTQYF. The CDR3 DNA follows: TGCGCCAGCAGCTTGGCAGGCAACACAGATACGCAGTATTTT. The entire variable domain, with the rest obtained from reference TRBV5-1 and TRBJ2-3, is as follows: KAGVTQTPRYLIKTRGQQVTLSCSPISGHRSVSWYQQTPGQGLQFLFEYFSETQRNKGNFPGRFSGRQFSNSRSEMNVSTLELGDSALYLCASSLAGNTDTQYFGPGTRLTVL.

The CDR3 DNA reads TGTGCCAGCAGCCAAGAACAGCGGGGGAACACCGGGGAGCTGTTTTTT. Residues: CASSQEQRGNTGELFF. The rearrangement uses TRBV4-2 and TRBJ2-2, with TRBD2 matching 7 bases. The CDR3 is 16 residues long. Germline assignment: CDR1 LGHNA and CDR2 YNFKEQ. The J segment lost 1 base and the V segment lost 0 bases, leaving 2 bases of the junction unmatched.

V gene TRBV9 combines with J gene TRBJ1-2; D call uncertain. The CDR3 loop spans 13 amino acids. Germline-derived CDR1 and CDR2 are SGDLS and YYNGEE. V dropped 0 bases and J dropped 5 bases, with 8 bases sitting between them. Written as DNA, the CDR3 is TGTGCCAGCAGCGTAGGAGGTTGGTATGGCTACACCTTC. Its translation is CASSVGGWYGYTF.

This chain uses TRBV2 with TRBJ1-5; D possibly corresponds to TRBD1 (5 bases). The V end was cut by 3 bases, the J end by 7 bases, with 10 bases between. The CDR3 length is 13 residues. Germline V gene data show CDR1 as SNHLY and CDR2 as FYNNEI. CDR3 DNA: TGTGCCAGCAGTGAGGGGGGGAGGCAGCCCCAGCATTTT. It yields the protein CASSEGGRQPQHF. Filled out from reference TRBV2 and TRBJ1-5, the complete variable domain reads EPEVTQTPSHQVTQMGQEVILRCVPISNHLYFYWYRQILGQKVEFLVSFYNNEISEKSEIFDDQFSVERPDGSNFTLKIRSTKLEDSAMYFCASSEGGRQPQHFGDGTRLSIL.

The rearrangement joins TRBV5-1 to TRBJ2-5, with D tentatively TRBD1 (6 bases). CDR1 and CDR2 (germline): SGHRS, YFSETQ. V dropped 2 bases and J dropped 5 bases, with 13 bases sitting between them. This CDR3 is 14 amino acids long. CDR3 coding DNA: TGCGCCAGCAGCTTAAAACAGGGTTTGGAGACCCAGTACTTC. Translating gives CASSLKQGLETQYF.